A single sample is the source of the 25 T cell receptor beta chains below, sequenced in a study of T cell responses to AZD1222 COVID-19 vaccine. The assay was immunoSEQ multiplex PCR, and TCRdb's table has in-frame clones only and misses some. The sample contains more than 95,000 clones, about 90% of which appear only once. Sequenced material: peripheral blood, taken on day 0 of AZD1222 vaccination. Receptor source: an adult in good health.

The CDR3 reads CASSLSWTAPISGNTIYF. The CDR3 nucleotides read TGTGCCAGCAGTTTAAGCTGGACAGCTCCCATCTCTGGAAACACCATATATTTT. The chain links TRBV28 to TRBJ1-3; tentative D call: TRBD1 (6 bases). Trimming shortened V by 2 bases and J by 0 bases, and 17 bases separated the two germline ends. From germline, CDR1 is MDHEN and CDR2 SYDVKM. The CDR3 extends over 18 amino acids.

This clone was counted once. The gene calls are TRBV28 and TRBJ2-1; D may be TRBD2 (5 bases). V lost 5 bases to trimming and J lost 6 bases, with 17 bases between them. CDR3 length: 15 residues. Germline V gene data show CDR1 as MDHEN and CDR2 as SYDVKM. Here the CDR3 reads CASSPGYSASNEQFF. CDR3 nucleotides: TGTGCCAGCAGTCCGGGGTATTCAGCAAGCAATGAGCAGTTCTTC.

The chain links TRBV15 to TRBJ1-4; D unresolved. Germline lookup yields CDR1 LNHNV and CDR2 YYDKDF (reference sequence). This CDR3 has 13 amino acids. V was shortened by 0 bases and J by 4 bases, with 3 bases between the two germline ends. CDR3 protein: CATSRDGNEKLFF. CDR3 nucleotide sequence: TGTGCCACCAGCAGAGATGGTAATGAAAAACTGTTTTTT.

A single count supports this clone. J is TRBJ2-7 and V is TRBV28; D gene uncertain. V gave up 5 bases and J gave up 2 bases, with 13 bases separating them. This CDR3 is built from 14 residues. From germline, CDR1 is MDHEN and CDR2 SYDVKM. CDR3 in amino acids: CASSPTVAPYEQYF. For the CDR3, the DNA is TGTGCCAGCAGTCCCACAGTGGCCCCCTACGAGCAGTACTTC. The variable domain in full, with the rest retrieved from reference TRBV28 and TRBJ2-7, is DVKVTQSSRYLVKRTGEKVFLECVQDMDHENMFWYRQDPGLGLRLIYFSYDVKMKEKGDIPEGYSVSREKKERFSLILESASTNQTSMYLCASSPTVAPYEQYFGPGTRLTVT.

The chain links TRBV27 to TRBJ1-5, with 10 bases that match TRBD1. The germline gives CDR1 MNHEY, CDR2 SMNVEV (reference sequence). This CDR3 is 16 amino acids long. With 10 bases clipped from V and 1 base from J, the junction kept 10 bases outside the gene matches. The CDR3 sequence is CAITDRGLGSNQPQHF. CDR3 in DNA: TGTGCCATCACGGACAGGGGGTTAGGCAGCAATCAGCCCCAGCATTTT.

The rearrangement links TRBV18 to TRBJ2-4; tentative D call: TRBD2 (5 bases). CDR3 size: 17 residues. V gave up 2 bases and J gave up 0 bases, with 14 bases separating them. Per the germline V gene, CDR1 is KGHSH and CDR2 is LQKENI. CDR3 nucleotides: TGTGCCAGCTCACCAAAGGCGGACGGACTAGCCAAAAACATTCAGTACTTC. Translating it yields CASSPKADGLAKNIQYF.

V gene TRBV4-3 combines with J gene TRBJ1-3, with 8 bases matching TRBD1. This CDR3 comprises 17 residues. V lost 0 bases and J lost 2; bases outside the gene matches: 6. From germline, CDR1 is LGHNA and CDR2 YSLEER. CDR3 nucleotide sequence: TGCGCCAGCAGCCAAGAAATGGACAGGGTCGCTGGAAACACCATATATTTT. Translated, it gives CASSQEMDRVAGNTIYF.

The V call is TRBV28, the J call TRBJ1-1, with D tentatively TRBD1 (5 bases). Germline-derived CDR1 and CDR2 are MDHEN and SYDVKM. Trimming took 1 base from V and 6 from J, leaving 9 bases between them. The CDR3 covers 13 residues. The CDR3 DNA follows: TGTGCCAGCAGTTTATCAGGGATGGCTGAAGCTTTCTTT. Translating gives CASSLSGMAEAFF.

V and J are TRBV20-1 and TRBJ2-1, with a tentative D call TRBD1 (6 bases). From germline, CDR1 is DFQATT and CDR2 SNEGSKA (reference sequence). V lost 2 bases to trimming and J lost 7 bases, with 6 bases between them. This CDR3 is 11 amino acids long. CDR3 bases: TGCAGTGCTAGACAGGGGAATGAGCAGTTCTTC. This codes for CSARQGNEQFF.

V is TRBV20-1 and J is TRBJ1-5; D possibly corresponds to TRBD1 (6 bases). The germline V gene has CDR1 DFQATT and CDR2 SNEGSKA (reference sequence). V shed 3 bases and J shed 0 bases, with 21 bases lying between them. The CDR3 extends over 18 amino acids. The CDR3 DNA is TGCAGTGCTAGTTCGGCAGGGGAAGGAGGGTATAGCAATCAGCCCCAGCATTTT. Residues: CSASSAGEGGYSNQPQHF.

In this sample, this clone turned up a few times. Additional DNA sequences in this sample encode the identical CDR3. The rearrangement uses TRBV6-1 and TRBJ1-2, with TRBD1 matching 7 bases. The CDR3 sequence is 14 residues long. Germline V gene lookup returns CDR1 MNHNS and CDR2 SASEGT. Trimming took 2 bases from V and 5 from J; bases not matched to a gene: 5. The CDR3 region is CASSESTGRYGYTF. In DNA, the CDR3 is TGTGCCAGCAGTGAATCGACAGGGAGGTATGGCTACACCTTC.

This clone showed up many times. The gene calls are TRBV6-5 and TRBJ2-7; D may match TRBD1 or TRBD2 (6 bases each). V was cut by 0 bases and J by 2 bases, with 11 bases left in between. The CDR3 is 15 amino acids. The germline V gene encodes CDR1 MNHEY and CDR2 SVGAGI. CDR3 amino acids: CASSYSSGEAYEQYF. CDR3 DNA sequence: TGTGCCAGCAGTTACTCCTCAGGGGAGGCCTACGAGCAGTACTTC.

The V gene is TRBV6-5, the J gene TRBJ2-5; the match to TRBD2 covers 10 bases. From germline, CDR1 is MNHEY and CDR2 SVGAGI. The CDR3 consists of 15 residues. Germline trimming cut 10 bases from V and 5 bases from J; bases unmatched to any gene: 13. DNA for the CDR3: TGTGCCACGTCCCTAGCGGGAGTTACGGGGGAGACCCAGTACTTC. This translates into CATSLAGVTGETQYF.

The rearrangement links TRBV7-3 to TRBJ1-1, with 7 bases identical to TRBD1. CDR1 and CDR2 from the germline V gene are SGHTA and FQGTGA. This CDR3 has 14 residues. Unmatched junction bases numbered 4, after V lost 2 bases and J lost 4 bases. The CDR3, as DNA: TGTGCCAGCAGCTTAGGGTCAGGGGGCACTGAAGCTTTCTTT. It codes for CASSLGSGGTEAFF.

This clone has only one observation. The genes are TRBV15 and TRBJ2-7; TRBD1 matches at 8 bases. This CDR3 spans 14 amino acids. The ends lost 8 bases at V and 0 bases at J; junction bases unmatched: 6. Germline assignment: CDR1 LNHNV and CDR2 YYDKDF (reference sequence). CDR3 protein: CATGVQGGSYEQYF. CDR3 DNA: TGTGCCACCGGGGTACAGGGGGGCTCCTACGAGCAGTACTTC.

The chain uses TRBV13 and TRBJ2-1; D might be TRBD2 (6 bases). The CDR3 has 16 amino acids. V lost 1 base and J lost 2, with 12 bases in between. The germline V gene encodes CDR1 PRHDT and CDR2 FYEKMQ (reference sequence). This CDR3 is CASSLVVREAYNEQFF. CDR3 coding DNA: TGTGCCAGCAGCTTAGTGGTCAGGGAGGCCTACAATGAGCAGTTCTTC.

This clone was seen only once. The chain links TRBV7-2 to TRBJ1-3; possible D gene TRBD1, 5 bases. The CDR3 spans 15 residues. The V end lost 2 bases, the J end lost 2 bases, and 10 bases lay between the germline ends. Germline CDR1 reads SGHTA; CDR2 reads FQGNSA. Here the CDR3 reads CASSLSKGTGNTIYF. Written as DNA, the CDR3 is TGTGCCAGCAGCTTATCTAAGGGGACTGGAAACACCATATATTTT.

The chain recombines TRBV5-1 with TRBJ1-1; D is uncertain. Germline assignment: CDR1 SGHRS and CDR2 YFSETQ. V was trimmed by 1 base and J by 1 base, leaving 11 bases between them. This CDR3 region has 15 residues. The CDR3 reads CASSLLALGNTEAFF. The CDR3 nucleotides are TGCGCCAGCAGCTTGTTAGCCCTAGGGAACACTGAAGCTTTCTTT. The whole variable domain, filled in from reference TRBV5-1 and TRBJ1-1, reads KAGVTQTPRYLIKTRGQQVTLSCSPISGHRSVSWYQQTPGQGLQFLFEYFSETQRNKGNFPGRFSGRQFSNSRSEMNVSTLELGDSALYLCASSLLALGNTEAFFGQGTRLTVV.

J is TRBJ2-5 and V is TRBV5-4; TRBD1 might be the D (6 bases). The CDR3 is 14 residues long. Trimming cost V 1 base and J 5 bases, with 12 bases left between them. Looked up from germline, CDR1 is SGHNT and CDR2 is YYREEE (reference sequence). The CDR3 here is CASSLKQGGETQYF. In DNA form, the CDR3 reads TGTGCCAGCAGCTTGAAACAGGGTGGGGAGACCCAGTACTTC.

This rearrangement joins TRBV27 to TRBJ2-7; TRBD2 matches 11 bases. Per the germline V gene, CDR1 is MNHEY and CDR2 is SMNVEV (reference sequence). V lost 6 bases and J lost 5; bases outside the gene matches: 6. This CDR3 region has 14 residues. Here the CDR3 DNA reads TGTGCCAGCAGCGTGGGACTAGCGGTCCACGAGCAGTACTTC. Amino acids: CASSVGLAVHEQYF.

This chain uses TRBV6-5 with TRBJ2-7; D gene unclear. Germline V gives CDR1 MNHEY, CDR2 SVGAGI. The CDR3 totals 11 residues. V lost 6 bases and J 3 bases, leaving 6 bases between the germline ends. The CDR3 DNA reads TGTGCCAGCAGGATTAACTACGAGCAGTACTTC. It codes for CASRINYEQYF.

This clone was detected only once. The chain has TRBV28 and TRBJ1-2; tentatively, D is TRBD1 (6 bases). The CDR3 has 16 residues. Germline V lookup: CDR1 MDHEN, CDR2 SYDVKM. V was cut by 4 bases and J by 4 bases, with 19 bases left in between. CDR3 residues: CASSSVGSPDSYGYTF. The CDR3 region has the DNA TGTGCCAGCAGTTCCGTAGGGTCCCCGGACAGCTATGGCTACACCTTC.

The V call is TRBV5-1, the J call TRBJ2-7; either TRBD1 or TRBD2 may supply D (5 bases each). This CDR3 has 16 amino acids. From germline, CDR1 is SGHRS and CDR2 YFSETQ. Deletions cut 0 bases from V and 4 bases from J, with 17 bases between. The CDR3 coding sequence is TGCGCCAGCAGCTTGGGAACCACGGGGCCGATGTACGAGCAGTACTTC. It encodes CASSLGTTGPMYEQYF.

This rearrangement joins TRBV5-1 to TRBJ2-3, with 8 bases matching TRBD1. The CDR3 is 16 residues long. Looked up from germline, CDR1 is SGHRS and CDR2 is YFSETQ. The V gene end was trimmed by 0 bases and the J gene end by 4 bases; junction bases not matched to a gene: 7. CDR3 DNA sequence: TGCGCCAGCAGCTTGGCCCCAGGGGGCTTATCAGATACGCAGTATTTT. This encodes CASSLAPGGLSDTQYF.

The CDR3 loop is CASSKEGYRATEAFF. CDR3 bases: TGTGCCAGCAGCAAAGAAGGGTACAGGGCCACTGAAGCTTTCTTT. This rearrangement joins TRBV21-1 to TRBJ1-1; the table's D call, TRBD1, has no DNA check behind it. TRBV21-1 is termed a pseudogene. This CDR3 region has 15 residues.